The 32 T cell receptor beta chains presented below share a single source sample, sequenced in a study of beta chain features in type 1 diabetes (dated by TCRdb to the late 2010s). The library was generated by the immunoSEQ multiplex PCR assay. The High Capacity cDNA Reverse Transcription Kit was used to reverse transcribe all of the isolated RNA, meaning that expressed TCRB transcripts were what got sequenced. TCRdb limited this immuneACCESS table to in-frame rearrangements with V and J called. A share of clones is missing; checked studies link under half to unresolved V genes, and the rest is unexplained. This sample is represented by 450,000 or so clones; 9.5% to 12% of them were singletons. Of the sample, 0.045% to 0.06% is held by the ten largest clones. The specimen was naive CD4+ T cells from blood. Sample cell subset or site, as interpreted from the label and publication: true naive CD4+ T cells. All receptors come from a woman aged 18-29 years in good health.

This clone has more than one count but fewer than ten. The V gene is TRBV7-9, the J gene TRBJ1-1; D gene ambiguous. This CDR3 is built from 16 residues. Germline assignment: CDR1 SEHNR and CDR2 FQNEAQ (reference sequence). Trimming shortened V by 1 base and J by 1 base, and 13 bases separated the two germline ends. As DNA, the CDR3 is TGTGCCAGCAGCTTAGGTCAGTGGCGTGAGAACACTGAAGCTTTCTTT. Protein: CASSLGQWRENTEAFF.

This clone has a handful of counts. Here the CDR3 reads CASSQYHRGNYGYTF. CDR3 nucleotides: TGTGCCAGCAGTCAGTACCACAGGGGGAACTATGGCTACACCTTC. The chain combines TRBV7-2 with TRBJ1-2; 8 bases match TRBD1. The ends lost 6 bases at V and 2 bases at J; junction bases unmatched: 8. The CDR3 spans 15 residues. CDR1 is SGHTA, CDR2 FQGNSA, per germline.

This clone occurred a few times. The chain is built from TRBV18 and TRBJ1-5; the D is unclear. This CDR3 is 14 amino acids long. From germline, CDR1 is KGHSH and CDR2 LQKENI. Trimming removed 6 bases at V and 2 bases at J, with 11 bases between. The CDR3 coding sequence is TGTGCCAGCTCGCCGGATACGGGCAATCAGCCCCAGCATTTT. Its protein product is CASSPDTGNQPQHF. Filled out from reference TRBV18 and TRBJ1-5, the complete variable domain reads NAGVMQNPRHLVRRRGQEARLRCSPMKGHSHVYWYRQLPEEGLKFMVYLQKENIIDESGMPKERFSAEFPKEGPSILRIQQVVRGDSAAYFCASSPDTGNQPQHFGDGTRLSIL.

The genes are TRBV18 and TRBJ1-5, with 8 bases lining up with TRBD1. This CDR3 comprises 15 residues. CDR1 is KGHSH and CDR2 is LQKENI in the germline V gene. J was trimmed by 0 bases and V by 3 bases; bases with no gene match: 1. The CDR3 spells CASSPGQGSNQPQHF. In DNA form, the CDR3 reads TGTGCCAGCTCACCTGGACAGGGTAGCAATCAGCCCCAGCATTTT.

This rearrangement joins TRBV7-3 to TRBJ2-1; no reliable D call. The CDR3 spans 13 residues. CDR1 and CDR2 from the germline V gene are SGHTA and FQGTGA. Trimming left V 6 bases short and J 6 bases short, with 12 bases between. Here the CDR3 reads CASSGEWANEQFF. The CDR3 DNA reads as TGTGCCAGCAGTGGCGAATGGGCCAATGAGCAGTTCTTC.

Ten or more counts support this clone. The chain carries TRBV29-1 and TRBJ1-1, with 9 bases identical to TRBD1. V gave up 7 bases and J gave up 4 bases; unmatched junction bases: 4. The CDR3 length is 12 residues. Germline-derived CDR1 and CDR2 are SQVTM and ANQGSEA. The CDR3 bases are TGCAGCGCAGGGACAGGGAGCACTGAAGCTTTCTTT. Amino acids: CSAGTGSTEAFF.

In this sample, this clone turned up a few times. The chain links TRBV2 to TRBJ2-1; tentative D call: TRBD1 (6 bases). The CDR3 runs 11 residues. The germline V gene has CDR1 SNHLY and CDR2 FYNNEI. V lost 8 bases, J lost 6 bases, and 8 bases lay in between. This chain's CDR3 is CASGTLNEQFF. The DNA of the CDR3 is TGTGCCAGCGGGACACTCAATGAGCAGTTCTTC.

The rearrangement links TRBV27 to TRBJ2-7, with D hard to call. V lost 4 bases to trimming and J lost 2 bases, with 9 bases between them. CDR3 size: 13 residues. CDR1 MNHEY and CDR2 SMNVEV come from the germline V gene (reference sequence). CDR3 bases: TGTGCCAGCAGTTCGGCCGCCACCTACGAGCAGTACTTC. Amino acids: CASSSAATYEQYF.

The V and J genes are TRBV5-1 and TRBJ2-5, with TRBD1 identical over 7 bases. With V trimmed by 0 bases and J by 4 bases, 3 bases remained unmatched. CDR3 length: 14 amino acids. Looked up from germline, CDR1 is SGHRS and CDR2 is YFSETQ. The CDR3 loop reads CASSLGQGGETQYF. Here the CDR3 DNA reads TGCGCCAGCAGCTTGGGACAGGGCGGAGAGACCCAGTACTTC.

Regarding this clone: This sample also contains other DNA sequences that code for the same CDR3. V and J are TRBV9 and TRBJ2-3, with D perhaps being TRBD1 or TRBD2 (6 bases each). The CDR3 is 14 residues long. Per germline, CDR1 SGDLS and CDR2 YYNGEE. Trimming removed 1 base at V and 3 bases at J, with 9 bases between. The CDR3 DNA sequence: TGTGCCAGCAGCGTAAGGGGGGATACAGATACGCAGTATTTT. Translating gives CASSVRGDTDTQYF.

This rearrangement joins TRBV4-2 to TRBJ2-7; 12 nucleotides agree with TRBD2. Trimming took 2 bases from V and 3 from J; bases not matched to a gene: 5. Germline values: CDR1 LGHNA, CDR2 YNFKEQ. The CDR3 is made up of 16 amino acids. The CDR3 DNA reads TGTGCCAGCAGCCAACGTGGGACTAGCGGGTTCTACGAGCAGTACTTC. This sequence encodes CASSQRGTSGFYEQYF.

This clone was detected a few times. The chain employs TRBV28 and TRBJ2-7, with TRBD1 matching 9 bases. V dropped 6 bases and J dropped 7; count of bases not matched to a gene: 10. Germline CDR1 MDHEN, CDR2 SYDVKM. The CDR3 has 14 amino acids. The chain's CDR3 is CASRNRGPPREQYV. CDR3 coding DNA: TGTGCCAGCAGAAACAGGGGGCCACCGAGGGAGCAGTACGTC.

Note on this clone: A read error may account for a junction end that differs from germline. The CDR3 is CASSLGHIGQTLLF. The CDR3 DNA is TGTGCCAGCAGTTTGGGGCACATTGGTCAGACTCTCCTTTTT. The J gene is TRBJ2-3, the V gene TRBV27; D is perhaps TRBD1 (5 bases). Germline CDR1 is MNHEY and CDR2 is SMNVEV (reference sequence). The CDR3 has 14 amino acids.

The rearrangement joins TRBV7-9 to TRBJ1-2; a weak D match, TRBD1 (6 bases). The germline V gene encodes CDR1 SEHNR and CDR2 FQNEAQ (reference sequence). The V end was cut by 4 bases, the J end by 4 bases, with 10 bases between. This CDR3 contains 13 residues. CDR3 DNA: TGTGCCAGCAGCTCAAGGGGGAGCTATGGCTACACCTTC. Translation gives CASSSRGSYGYTF. The full variable domain, rest sourced from reference TRBV7-9 and TRBJ1-2, is DTGVSQNPRHKITKRGQNVTFRCDPISEHNRLYWYRQTLGQGPEFLTYFQNEAQLEKSRLLSDRFSAERPKGSFSTLEIQRTEQGDSAMYLCASSSRGSYGYTFGSGTRLTVV.

The chain joins TRBV4-1 to TRBJ2-6, with 10 bases fitting TRBD1. The germline gives CDR1 MGHRA, CDR2 YSYEKL. Trimming took 3 bases from V and 4 from J; bases not matched to a gene: 12. The length of the CDR3 is 19 residues. CDR3: CASSHAGTGVPPGANVLTF. CDR3 DNA: TGCGCCAGCAGCCATGCCGGGACAGGGGTTCCTCCCGGGGCCAACGTCCTGACTTTC.

This rearrangement joins TRBV7-9 to TRBJ2-2, with 9 bases lining up with TRBD1. The CDR3 totals 16 residues. The germline gives CDR1 SEHNR, CDR2 FQNEAQ (reference sequence). J gave up 6 bases and V 2 bases, and 7 bases lay outside the gene matches. CDR3: CASSLKGQGVAGELFF. CDR3 in DNA: TGTGCCAGCAGCTTAAAGGGACAGGGCGTAGCCGGGGAGCTGTTTTTT. The full variable domain, in which reference TRBV7-9 and TRBJ2-2 provide the parts outside the CDR3, is DTGVSQNPRHKITKRGQNVTFRCDPISEHNRLYWYRQTLGQGPEFLTYFQNEAQLEKSRLLSDRFSAERPKGSFSTLEIQRTEQGDSAMYLCASSLKGQGVAGELFFGEGSRLTVL.

This clone was picked up a small number of times. This chain's CDR3 is CASSLPIGGKNIQYF. The CDR3 coding sequence is TGTGCCAGCAGCCTCCCAATCGGGGGGAAAAACATTCAGTACTTC. The rearrangement joins TRBV7-9 to TRBJ2-4; the match to TRBD2 covers 7 bases. The germline CDR1 and CDR2 sequences are SEHNR and FQNEAQ (reference sequence). J was trimmed by 4 bases and V by 5 bases; bases with no gene match: 8. The CDR3 loop spans 15 amino acids.

This clone was counted only a few times. J is TRBJ2-3 and V is TRBV15; D remains unclear. Germline assignment: CDR1 LNHNV and CDR2 YYDKDF (reference sequence). Trimming shortened V by 1 base and J by 5 bases, and 10 bases separated the two germline ends. CDR3 length: 14 residues. The CDR3 DNA is TGTGCCACCAGCAGAGGCAGAAAGGGAGATACGCAGTATTTT. This codes for CATSRGRKGDTQYF.

This clone has just a few counts. The chain uses TRBV2 and TRBJ1-5; a possible D gene is TRBD1 (5 bases). CDR3 size: 16 residues. V was trimmed by 0 bases and J by 2 bases, leaving 11 bases between them. The germline CDR1 and CDR2 sequences are SNHLY and FYNNEI. CDR3 amino acids: CASSEALGGGNQPQHF. The CDR3 DNA sequence: TGTGCCAGCAGTGAAGCGCTTGGGGGAGGCAATCAGCCCCAGCATTTT.

This clone was detected a few times. The chain couples TRBV6-6 to TRBJ2-7; no reliable D call. V shed 8 bases and J shed 1 base, with 6 bases lying between them. This CDR3 spans 11 amino acids. CDR1 is MNHNY, CDR2 SVGAGI, per germline (reference sequence). The CDR3 sequence is CASSGSYEQYF. The CDR3 bases are TGTGCCAGCTCTGGGTCCTACGAGCAGTACTTC.

The genes are TRBV4-2 and TRBJ2-7, with D tentatively TRBD2 (6 bases). The CDR3 is 15 residues long. V gave up 1 base and J gave up 2 bases, with 12 bases separating them. Germline loops: CDR1 LGHNA, CDR2 YNFKEQ. The CDR3 nucleotides read TGTGCCAGCAGCCAAGCGGGAGCCGGGACCTACGAGCAGTACTTC. It is translated as CASSQAGAGTYEQYF.

This clone has just a few counts. V usage is TRBV19 and J usage is TRBJ2-5, with 9 bases aligning to TRBD2. The germline V gene has CDR1 LNHDA and CDR2 SQIVND (reference sequence). V lost 7 bases, J lost 5 bases, and 8 bases stayed unmatched. CDR3 length equals 14 residues. CDR3 nucleotide sequence: TGTGCCAGTAATAGCGGGAGCGTTAGGGAGACCCAGTACTTC. This sequence encodes CASNSGSVRETQYF.

The J gene is TRBJ1-5, the V gene TRBV23-1, with D tentatively TRBD1 (5 bases). TRBV23-1 is treated as an ORF (open reading frame) with a function not yet certain. The CDR3 is made up of 13 amino acids. V lost 6 bases and J 3 bases, leaving 9 bases between the germline ends. Here the CDR3 DNA reads TGCGCCAGCAGCGACAGACTCAATCAGCCCCAGCATTTT. Translation: CASSDRLNQPQHF.

The V call is TRBV7-9, the J call TRBJ2-3, with TRBD2 identical over 8 bases. Germline V lookup: CDR1 SEHNR, CDR2 FQNEAQ (reference sequence). The CDR3 runs to 16 residues. With 3 bases clipped from V and 5 bases from J, the junction kept 10 bases outside the gene matches. In DNA form, the CDR3 reads TGTGCCAGCAGCTTCACAACGGGAGGGATTGGAGATACGCAGTATTTT. It encodes CASSFTTGGIGDTQYF.

The rearrangement joins TRBV20-1 to TRBJ2-3, with no clear D. The CDR3 totals 11 residues. Trimming cost V 4 bases and J 8 bases, with 10 bases left between them. Looked up from germline, CDR1 is DFQATT and CDR2 is SNEGSKA (reference sequence). The CDR3 here is CSAITPGTQYF. CDR3 DNA: TGCAGTGCTATAACCCCGGGTACGCAGTATTTT.

In its sample, this clone was seen a few times. This chain uses TRBV7-2 with TRBJ2-7; no reliable D call. The germline gives CDR1 SGHTA, CDR2 FQGNSA. The CDR3 is 12 residues long. V dropped 1 base and J dropped 4 bases, with 5 bases sitting between them. In DNA form, the CDR3 reads TGTGCCAGCAGCTTAGTGGGTTACGAGCAGTACGTC. Translating it yields CASSLVGYEQYV.

This clone turned up a few times. At the DNA level, this CDR3 is encoded by other sequences in the same sample as well. J is TRBJ2-1 and V is TRBV7-9, with D possibly TRBD2 on 7 matching bases. Germline-derived CDR1 and CDR2 are SEHNR and FQNEAQ (reference sequence). The CDR3 runs to 15 residues. Trimming took 2 bases from V and 7 from J, leaving 15 bases between them. The CDR3 region has the DNA TGTGCCAGCAGCTTATATCAGGGGCGGGAGAATGAGCAGTTCTTC. It yields the protein CASSLYQGRENEQFF.

In this sample, this clone turned up a few times. This chain joins TRBV5-1 and TRBJ1-4; D not certain. Germline V gene lookup returns CDR1 SGHRS and CDR2 YFSETQ. The CDR3 extends over 13 amino acids. Deletions cut 7 bases from V and 2 bases from J, with 9 bases between. As DNA, the CDR3 is TGCGCCAGCCGGGGAGCGACTAATGAAAAACTGTTTTTT. It codes for CASRGATNEKLFF.

This clone has more than one count but fewer than ten. The chain recombines TRBV25-1 with TRBJ1-3, with D hard to call. Per the germline V gene, CDR1 is MGHDK and CDR2 is SYGVNS. The CDR3 runs to 13 residues. V lost 0 bases to trimming and J lost 5 bases, with 5 bases between them. The CDR3 nucleotides read TGTGCCAGCAGTGAATATCTAAGAAACACCATATATTTT. The encoded protein is CASSEYLRNTIYF.

This clone was observed a few times. The chain combines TRBV30 with TRBJ1-3, with D unresolved. CDR3 length equals 12 residues. With 0 bases removed from V and 6 bases from J, the gap between germline ends came to 6 bases. The germline V gene has CDR1 GTSNPN and CDR2 SVGIG (reference sequence). As DNA, the CDR3 is TGTGCCTGGAGTGTAGTGGTAAACACCATATATTTT. Protein: CAWSVVVNTIYF.

The genes are TRBV11-2 and TRBJ2-7; D remains ambiguous. Trimming stripped 1 base from V and 2 bases from J, with 6 bases between. The CDR3 is made up of 13 amino acids. Germline V gene data show CDR1 as SGHAT and CDR2 as FQNNGV. The CDR3 loop reads CASSLGATYEQYV. The CDR3 coding sequence is TGTGCCAGCAGCTTAGGAGCAACCTACGAGCAGTACGTC.

The rearrangement joins TRBV20-1 to TRBJ1-2; no reliable D call. Germline loops: CDR1 DFQATT, CDR2 SNEGSKA (reference sequence). This CDR3 is 11 amino acids long. The V and J ends lost 7 bases and 2 bases respectively, with 8 bases between them. This chain's CDR3 is CSGPGNYGYTF. The CDR3 bases are TGCAGTGGGCCGGGGAACTATGGCTACACCTTC.